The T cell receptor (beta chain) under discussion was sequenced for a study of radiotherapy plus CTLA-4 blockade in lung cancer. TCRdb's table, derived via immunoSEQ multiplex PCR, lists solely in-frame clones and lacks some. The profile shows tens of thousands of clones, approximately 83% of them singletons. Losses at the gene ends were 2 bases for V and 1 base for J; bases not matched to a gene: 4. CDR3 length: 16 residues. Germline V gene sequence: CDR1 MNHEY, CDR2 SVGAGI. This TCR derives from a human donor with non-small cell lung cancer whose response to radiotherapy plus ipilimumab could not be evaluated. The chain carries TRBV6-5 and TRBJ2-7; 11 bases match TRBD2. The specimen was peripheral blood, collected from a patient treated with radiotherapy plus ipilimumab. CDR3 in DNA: TGTGCCAGCAGTTACGGGGGGACTAGCGGTTCCTACGAGCAGTACTTC. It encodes CASSYGGTSGSYEQYF.